This T cell receptor beta chain was profiled in a study of blood T cell repertoires in COVID-19. Study-wide context: Both acute and convalescent COVID-19 samples were obtained from the United States, Italy and Spain. Sample material is recorded as cDNA or gDNA derived from T cells, B-cell-depleted T cells, or PBMCs.

How the authors handled the data: Cell counts per sample came from amplifying reference gene primers. Sequenced by immunoSEQ multiplex PCR; TCRdb stores in-frame clones only, minus some. V and J calls and clone size are given by that table; D and trimming were obtained from the DNA. This sample has about 270,000 clones, with around nine tenths found just once. The CDR3 sequence is 13 residues long. V lost 2 bases and J lost 10; bases outside the gene matches: 5. Germline CDR1 reads KGHDR; CDR2 reads SFDVKD. This TCR derives from a woman in her 70s with COVID-19, enrolled during active disease. Material for sequencing was peripheral blood. The V and J genes are TRBV24-1 and TRBJ1-1; 8 bases map to TRBD1. The CDR3 sequence is CATSDSYRGIAFF. CDR3 in DNA: TGTGCCACCAGTGATTCATACAGGGGGATAGCTTTCTTT.